The 18 T cell receptor beta chains below were found in one sample sequenced in a study of cytomegalovirus exposure and HLA in healthy donors. With 60 Vbeta and 13 Jbeta primers, the PCR was carried out. Measured with immunoSEQ multiplex PCR; TCRdb has only the in-frame clones, and not every one. The top ten clones hold around 6.6% of a sample with roughly 150,000 clones, about 80% of them seen once. Sample: PBMCs. The receptors derive from a woman aged 35 to 49 in good health and CMV-seropositive.

This clone came up a few times. This rearrangement joins TRBV6-4 to TRBJ2-1, with a tentative D call TRBD1 (7 bases). This CDR3 has 15 amino acids. The germline gives CDR1 MRHNA, CDR2 SNTAGT. Trimming left V 8 bases short and J 7 bases short, with 21 bases between. In nucleotides, the CDR3 is TGTGCCAGCTCCAACAGGGGAGCGGGCGGGAATGAGCAGTTCTTC. Translated, it gives CASSNRGAGGNEQFF.

The count of this clone is one. This sample includes further DNA sequences coding for the same CDR3. This rearrangement joins TRBV18 to TRBJ2-5; D perhaps matches TRBD2 (5 bases). This CDR3 has 13 amino acids. Looked up from germline, CDR1 is KGHSH and CDR2 is LQKENI. Trimming stripped 0 bases from V and 4 bases from J, with 6 bases between. The CDR3 DNA sequence: TGTGCCAGCTCACCACCGGGGAGAGAGACCCAGTACTTC. It yields the protein CASSPPGRETQYF.

The genes are TRBV9 and TRBJ2-3; D unclear. The germline V gene has CDR1 SGDLS and CDR2 YYNGEE. V dropped 3 bases and J dropped 0 bases, with 14 bases sitting between them. The CDR3 extends over 16 amino acids. The CDR3 reads CASSEEGRRSTDTQYF. The CDR3 nucleotides are TGTGCCAGCAGCGAAGAAGGCAGGCGCAGCACAGATACGCAGTATTTT.

This clone was recorded a few times. The V gene is TRBV7-2, the J gene TRBJ2-7; TRBD2 aligns across 9 bases. The CDR3 spans 15 residues. The germline V gene encodes CDR1 SGHTA and CDR2 FQGNSA. J was trimmed by 3 bases and V by 4 bases; bases with no gene match: 7. This CDR3 is CASSYLLAGHYEQYF. CDR3 in DNA: TGTGCCAGCAGCTACCTACTAGCGGGCCACTACGAGCAGTACTTC.

This sequence joins TRBV19 and TRBJ1-1; D ambiguous. The V gene lost 4 bases and the J gene lost 7 bases, with 10 bases spanning the gap. Germline CDR1 is LNHDA and CDR2 is SQIVND (reference sequence). CDR3 length equals 12 residues. The CDR3 DNA is TGTGCCAGTAGTACATCCGGGATTGAAGCTTTCTTT. Protein product: CASSTSGIEAFF. The full variable domain, its missing parts supplied by reference TRBV19 and TRBJ1-1, is DGGITQSPKYLFRKEGQNVTLSCEQNLNHDAMYWYRQDPGQGLRLIYYSQIVNDFQKGDIAEGYSVSREKKESFPLTVTSAQKNPTAFYLCASSTSGIEAFFGQGTRLTVV.

V and J are TRBV5-4 and TRBJ2-1, with TRBD2 as a possible D gene (6 bases). Trimming stripped 3 bases from V and 4 bases from J, with 8 bases between. This CDR3 has 13 residues. Germline V gene lookup returns CDR1 SGHNT and CDR2 YYREEE (reference sequence). Written as DNA, the CDR3 is TGTGCCAGCAGCTCGGGACTTTACAATGAGCAGTTCTTC. Its protein is CASSSGLYNEQFF.

This chain connects TRBV27 to TRBJ1-4; D is possibly TRBD1 (6 bases). This CDR3 has 16 residues. With 3 bases removed from V and 0 bases from J, the gap between germline ends came to 11 bases. CDR1 and CDR2 (germline): MNHEY, SMNVEV (reference sequence). The CDR3 loop reads CASSFQGSPTNEKLFF. The CDR3 nucleotides are TGTGCCAGCAGTTTTCAGGGGAGTCCAACTAATGAAAAACTGTTTTTT.

The J gene is TRBJ1-5, the V gene TRBV5-5; TRBD1 agrees at 7 bases. The trim removed 4 bases at V and 2 bases at J, leaving 18 bases unmatched. This CDR3 spans 19 amino acids. Germline V lookup: CDR1 SGHKS, CDR2 YYEKEE (reference sequence). The CDR3 sequence is CASSRRDRSVYSGNQPQHF. The CDR3 DNA is TGTGCCAGCAGCCGCCGGGACAGAAGCGTTTATAGCGGCAATCAGCCCCAGCATTTT.

The V and J genes are TRBV5-1 and TRBJ2-1; D may be TRBD2 (6 bases). The CDR3 length is 13 residues. CDR1 and CDR2 from the germline V gene are SGHRS and YFSETQ. Trimming took off 2 bases at V and 9 bases at J, with 12 bases between the two ends. CDR3 coding DNA: TGCGCCAGCAGCTTTTCCCGGGACTCTGAGCAGTTCTTC. Translated: CASSFSRDSEQFF. The whole variable domain, remainder taken from reference TRBV5-1 and TRBJ2-1, is KAGVTQTPRYLIKTRGQQVTLSCSPISGHRSVSWYQQTPGQGLQFLFEYFSETQRNKGNFPGRFSGRQFSNSRSEMNVSTLELGDSALYLCASSFSRDSEQFFGPGTRLTVL.

This clone showed up just once. The gene calls are TRBV29-1 and TRBJ1-1; unclear D gene. Germline CDR1 reads SQVTM; CDR2 reads ANQGSEA. This CDR3 has 13 amino acids. The germline V and J ends were trimmed by 4 bases and 0 bases, with 9 bases remaining between them. CDR3 sequence reads: CSVVTYLNTEAFF. In nucleotides, the CDR3 is TGCAGCGTTGTGACATACCTGAACACTGAAGCTTTCTTT.

The rearrangement links TRBV28 to TRBJ2-7, with D possibly TRBD2 on 6 matching bases. V was trimmed by 8 bases and J by 3 bases, leaving 29 bases between them. Per the germline V gene, CDR1 is MDHEN and CDR2 is SYDVKM. The CDR3 totals 18 residues. The CDR3 DNA reads TGTGCCAGCCACCCTCCGGCGGCTCGGGGGAACTCCCTCTACGAGCAGTACTTC. Translating it yields CASHPPAARGNSLYEQYF.

The CDR3 protein is CASQTSAAYEQYF. For the CDR3, the DNA is TGTGCCAGCCAAACCAGCGCTGCCTACGAGCAGTACTTC. The V call is TRBV6-6, the J call TRBJ2-7; D unclear. The germline V gene encodes CDR1 MNHNY and CDR2 SVGAGI (reference sequence). The CDR3 contains 13 residues. V was pared by 8 bases and J by 2 bases, with 13 bases between.

This clone was seen once. J is TRBJ2-1 and V is TRBV10-3, with TRBD1 as a possible D gene (6 bases). Between the trimmed V and J ends, which lost 9 bases and 9 bases, there was a span of 9 bases. CDR1 and CDR2 (germline): ENHRY, SYGVKD. The CDR3 totals 10 residues. For the CDR3, the DNA is TGTGCCATGGGGGCGAGTGAGCAGTTCTTC. Translation: CAMGASEQFF.

The chain has TRBV6-1 and TRBJ2-7; 9 bases fit TRBD1. Trimming cost V 7 bases and J 2 bases; bases outside gene matches: 3. The V gene's germline CDR1 is MNHNS and CDR2 SASEGT. The length of the CDR3 is 13 residues. The chain's CDR3 is CASNWDRAYEQYF. The CDR3 DNA reads TGTGCCAGCAACTGGGACAGGGCCTACGAGCAGTACTTC.

CDR3 DNA: TGTGCCAGACCCCCAAAAGTGAGCGGGACCATGTACGAGCAGTACTTC. It codes for CARPPKVSGTMYEQYF. The rearrangement uses TRBV9 and TRBJ2-7, with 7 bases identical to TRBD2. CDR1 and CDR2 (germline): SGDLS, YYNGEE. The CDR3 is made up of 16 amino acids. The V gene end was trimmed by 8 bases and the J gene end by 4 bases; junction bases not matched to a gene: 18.

V gene TRBV10-3 combines with J gene TRBJ1-3, with D unclear. The V gene's germline CDR1 is ENHRY and CDR2 SYGVKD. Trimming cost V 0 bases and J 0 bases, with 9 bases left between them. CDR3 length: 16 amino acids. The CDR3 reads CAISESREVSGNTIYF. The CDR3 DNA reads TGTGCCATCAGTGAGTCGAGAGAAGTCTCTGGAAACACCATATATTTT.

The chain combines TRBV5-1 with TRBJ2-7; the match to TRBD2 covers 10 bases. Trimming at V came to 5 bases and at J to 6 bases, leaving 8 bases not matched to a gene. Germline CDR1 and CDR2: SGHRS and YFSETQ. The CDR3 spans 14 residues. The CDR3 spells CASRGTSVTAEQYF. Written as DNA, the CDR3 is TGCGCCAGCAGAGGGACTAGCGTTACGGCCGAGCAGTACTTC.

J is TRBJ1-1 and V is TRBV19; D ambiguous. With 7 bases removed from V and 6 bases from J, the gap between germline ends came to 15 bases. There are 13 residues in the CDR3. Germline V gene sequence: CDR1 LNHDA, CDR2 SQIVND (reference sequence). CDR3 nucleotide sequence: TGTGCCAGTAAGCAGGCCCTCGGGGCTGAAGCTTTCTTT. It codes for CASKQALGAEAFF.